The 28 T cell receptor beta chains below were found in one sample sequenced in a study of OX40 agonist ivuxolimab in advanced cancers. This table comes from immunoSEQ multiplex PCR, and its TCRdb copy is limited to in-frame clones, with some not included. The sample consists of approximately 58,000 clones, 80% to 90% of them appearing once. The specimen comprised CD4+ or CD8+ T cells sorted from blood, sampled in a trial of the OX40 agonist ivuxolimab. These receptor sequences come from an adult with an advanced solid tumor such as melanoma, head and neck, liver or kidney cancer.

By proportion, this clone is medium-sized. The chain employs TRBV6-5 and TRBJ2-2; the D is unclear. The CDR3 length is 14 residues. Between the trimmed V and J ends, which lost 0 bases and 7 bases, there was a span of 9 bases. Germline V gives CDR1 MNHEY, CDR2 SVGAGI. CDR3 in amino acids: CASSYSRQIGELFF. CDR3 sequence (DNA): TGTGCCAGCAGTTACTCCAGGCAAATCGGGGAGCTGTTTTTT.

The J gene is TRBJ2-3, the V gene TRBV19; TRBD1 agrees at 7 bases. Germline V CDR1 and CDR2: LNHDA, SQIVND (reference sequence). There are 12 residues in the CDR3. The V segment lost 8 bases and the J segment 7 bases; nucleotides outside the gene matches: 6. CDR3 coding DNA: TGTGCCAGTGGACAGGTGGTGAATACGCAGTATTTT. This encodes CASGQVVNTQYF.

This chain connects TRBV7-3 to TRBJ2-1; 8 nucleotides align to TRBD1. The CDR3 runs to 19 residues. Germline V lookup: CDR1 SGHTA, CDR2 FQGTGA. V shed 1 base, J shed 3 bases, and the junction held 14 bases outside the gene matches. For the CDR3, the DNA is TGTGCCAGCAGCTTAATCGAGGGACAGGACCCGAATTTCTACAATGAGCAGTTCTTC. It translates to CASSLIEGQDPNFYNEQFF.

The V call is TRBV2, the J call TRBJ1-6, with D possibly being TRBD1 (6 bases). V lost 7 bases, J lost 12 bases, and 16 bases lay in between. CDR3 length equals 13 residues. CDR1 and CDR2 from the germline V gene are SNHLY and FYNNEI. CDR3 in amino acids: CASTDRYLEPLHF. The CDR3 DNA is TGTGCCAGCACGGACAGATATTTGGAACCCCTCCACTTT.

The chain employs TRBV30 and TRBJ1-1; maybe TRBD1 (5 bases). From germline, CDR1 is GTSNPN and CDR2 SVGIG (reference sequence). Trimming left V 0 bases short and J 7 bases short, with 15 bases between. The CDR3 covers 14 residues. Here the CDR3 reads CAWSVVGVGDEAFF. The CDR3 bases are TGTGCCTGGAGTGTAGTGGGGGTGGGAGATGAAGCTTTCTTT.

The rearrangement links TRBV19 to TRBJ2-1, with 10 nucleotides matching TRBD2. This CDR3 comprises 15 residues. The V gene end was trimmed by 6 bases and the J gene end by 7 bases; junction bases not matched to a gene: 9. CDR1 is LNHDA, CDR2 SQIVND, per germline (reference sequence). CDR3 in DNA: TGTGCCAGTAGCAGGAGCGGGAGGGCCTTGAATGAGCAGTTCTTC. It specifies CASSRSGRALNEQFF.

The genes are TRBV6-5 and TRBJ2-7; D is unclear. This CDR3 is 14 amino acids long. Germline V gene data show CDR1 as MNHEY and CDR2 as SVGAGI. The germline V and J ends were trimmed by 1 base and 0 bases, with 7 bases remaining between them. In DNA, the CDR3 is TGTGCCAGCAGTTACTTACGAAGCTCCTACGAGCAGTACTTC. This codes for CASSYLRSSYEQYF.

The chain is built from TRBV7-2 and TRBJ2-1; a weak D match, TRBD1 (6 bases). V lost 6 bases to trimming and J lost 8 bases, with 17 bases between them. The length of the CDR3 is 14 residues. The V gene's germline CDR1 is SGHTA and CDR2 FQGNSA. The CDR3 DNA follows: TGTGCCAGCAGTCGGTCGCCCAGGGGCGATGAGCAGTTCTTC. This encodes CASSRSPRGDEQFF.

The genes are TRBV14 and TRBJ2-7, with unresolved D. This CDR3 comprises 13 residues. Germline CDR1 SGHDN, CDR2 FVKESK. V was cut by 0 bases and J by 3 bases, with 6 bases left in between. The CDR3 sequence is CASSQENDYEQYF. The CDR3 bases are TGTGCCAGCAGCCAAGAAAACGACTACGAGCAGTACTTC.

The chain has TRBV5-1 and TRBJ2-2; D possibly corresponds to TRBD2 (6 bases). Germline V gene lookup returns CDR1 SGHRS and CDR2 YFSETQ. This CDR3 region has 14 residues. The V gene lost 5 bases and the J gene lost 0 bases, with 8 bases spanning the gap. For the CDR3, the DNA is TGCGCCAGCAGGGAGGGCACGAACACCGGGGAGCTGTTTTTT. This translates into CASREGTNTGELFF.

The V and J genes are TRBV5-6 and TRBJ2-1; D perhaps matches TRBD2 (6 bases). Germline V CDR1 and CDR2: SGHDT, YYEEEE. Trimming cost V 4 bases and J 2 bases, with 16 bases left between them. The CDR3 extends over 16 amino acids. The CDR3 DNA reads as TGTGCCAGCAGCCAGATCTGGGGGGACCCCTACAATGAGCAGTTCTTC. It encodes CASSQIWGDPYNEQFF.

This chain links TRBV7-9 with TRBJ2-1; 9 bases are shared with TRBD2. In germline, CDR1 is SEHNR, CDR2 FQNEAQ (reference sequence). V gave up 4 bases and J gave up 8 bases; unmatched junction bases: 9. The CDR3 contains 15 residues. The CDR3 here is CASSSWAGGLDEQFF. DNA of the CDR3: TGTGCCAGCAGCTCTTGGGCGGGGGGGCTCGATGAGCAGTTCTTC.

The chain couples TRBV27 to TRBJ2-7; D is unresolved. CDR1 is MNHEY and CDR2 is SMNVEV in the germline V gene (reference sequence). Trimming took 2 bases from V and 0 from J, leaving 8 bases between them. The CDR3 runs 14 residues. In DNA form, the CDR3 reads TGTGCCAGCAGTTTACGCAGGACCTCCTACGAGCAGTACTTC. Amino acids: CASSLRRTSYEQYF.

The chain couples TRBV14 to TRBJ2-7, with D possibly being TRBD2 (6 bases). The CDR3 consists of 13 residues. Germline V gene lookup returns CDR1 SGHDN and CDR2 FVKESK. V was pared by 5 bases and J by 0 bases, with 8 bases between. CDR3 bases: TGTGCCAGCAGCGCGGGATTCTCCTACGAGCAGTACTTC. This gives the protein CASSAGFSYEQYF. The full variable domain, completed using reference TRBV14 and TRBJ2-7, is EAGVTQFPSHSVIEKGQTVTLRCDPISGHDNLYWYRRVMGKEIKFLLHFVKESKQDESGMPNNRFLAERTGGTYSTLKVQPAELEDSGVYFCASSAGFSYEQYFGPGTRLTVT.

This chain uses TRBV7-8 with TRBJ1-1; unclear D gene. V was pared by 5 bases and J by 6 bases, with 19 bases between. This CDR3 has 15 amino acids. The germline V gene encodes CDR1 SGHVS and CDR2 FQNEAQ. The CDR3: CASSPRWLVVAEAFF. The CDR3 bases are TGTGCCAGCAGCCCCCGCTGGCTAGTTGTTGCTGAAGCTTTCTTT.

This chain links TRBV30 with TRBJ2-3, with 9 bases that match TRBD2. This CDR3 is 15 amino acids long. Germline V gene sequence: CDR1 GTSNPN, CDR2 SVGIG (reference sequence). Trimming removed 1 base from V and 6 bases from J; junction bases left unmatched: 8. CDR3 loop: CAWSGASGAWDTQYF. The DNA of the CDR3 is TGTGCCTGGAGTGGGGCTAGCGGGGCCTGGGATACGCAGTATTTT.

Written as DNA, the CDR3 is TGTGCCAGCAGCTCGGACAGTTCCGAGCAGTACTTC. This encodes CASSSDSSEQYF. V gene TRBV11-3 combines with J gene TRBJ2-7; weak D call: TRBD1 (6 bases). CDR1 and CDR2 (germline): SGHNT, YENEEA. The CDR3 extends over 12 amino acids. V was clipped by 4 bases and J by 6 bases, with 10 bases between them.

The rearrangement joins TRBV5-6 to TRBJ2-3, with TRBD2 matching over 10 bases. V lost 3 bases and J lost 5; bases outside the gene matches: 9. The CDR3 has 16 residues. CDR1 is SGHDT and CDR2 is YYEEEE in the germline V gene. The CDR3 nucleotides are TGTGCCAGCAGCTCCAAAGCGGGAGGGAGAGGAGATACGCAGTATTTT. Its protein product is CASSSKAGGRGDTQYF. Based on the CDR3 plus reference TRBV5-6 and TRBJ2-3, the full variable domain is DAGVTQSPTHLIKTRGQQVTLRCSPKSGHDTVSWYQQALGQGPQFIFQYYEEEERQRGNFPDRFSGHQFPNYSSELNVNALLLGDSALYLCASSSKAGGRGDTQYFGPGTRLTVL.

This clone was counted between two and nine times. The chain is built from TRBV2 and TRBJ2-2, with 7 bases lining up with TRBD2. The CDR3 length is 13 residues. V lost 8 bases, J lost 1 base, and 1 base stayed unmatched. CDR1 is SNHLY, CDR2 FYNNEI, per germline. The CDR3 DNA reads TGTGCCAGCGAGCGGGAGAACACCGGGGAGCTGTTTTTT. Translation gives CASERENTGELFF. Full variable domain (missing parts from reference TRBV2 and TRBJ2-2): EPEVTQTPSHQVTQMGQEVILRCVPISNHLYFYWYRQILGQKVEFLVSFYNNEISEKSEIFDDQFSVERPDGSNFTLKIRSTKLEDSAMYFCASERENTGELFFGEGSRLTVL.

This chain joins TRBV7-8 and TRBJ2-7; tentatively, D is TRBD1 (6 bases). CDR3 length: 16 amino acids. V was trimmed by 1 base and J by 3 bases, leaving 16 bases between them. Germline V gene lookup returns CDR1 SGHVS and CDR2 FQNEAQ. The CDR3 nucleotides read TGTGCCAGCAGCTTAGGCCCGGTCAGGGGACACTACGAGCAGTACTTC. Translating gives CASSLGPVRGHYEQYF.

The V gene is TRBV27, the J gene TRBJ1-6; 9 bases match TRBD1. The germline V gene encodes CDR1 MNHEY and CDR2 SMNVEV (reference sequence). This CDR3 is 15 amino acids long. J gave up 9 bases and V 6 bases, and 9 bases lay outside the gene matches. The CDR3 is CASSLTGQGGSPLHF. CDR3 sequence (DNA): TGTGCCAGCAGCCTCACGGGACAGGGAGGTTCACCCCTCCACTTT.

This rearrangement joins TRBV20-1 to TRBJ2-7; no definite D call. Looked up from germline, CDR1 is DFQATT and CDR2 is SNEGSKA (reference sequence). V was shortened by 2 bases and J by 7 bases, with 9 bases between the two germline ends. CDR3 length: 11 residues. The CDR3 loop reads CSARWLGEQYF. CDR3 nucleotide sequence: TGCAGTGCTAGATGGCTCGGGGAGCAGTACTTC.

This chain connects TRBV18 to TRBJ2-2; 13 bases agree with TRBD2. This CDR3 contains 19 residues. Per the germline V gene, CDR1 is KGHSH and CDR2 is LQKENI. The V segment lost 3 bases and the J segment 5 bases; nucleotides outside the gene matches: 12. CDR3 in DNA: TGTGCCAGCTCACCGGGACCGACTAGGACTAGCGGGAGTACCGGGGAGCTGTTTTTT. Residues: CASSPGPTRTSGSTGELFF.

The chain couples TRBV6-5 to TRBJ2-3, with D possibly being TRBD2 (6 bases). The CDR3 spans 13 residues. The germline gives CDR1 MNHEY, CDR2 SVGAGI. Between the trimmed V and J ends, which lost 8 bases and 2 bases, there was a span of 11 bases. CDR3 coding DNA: TGTGCCAGCCGGGGGTATTTCACAGATACGCAGTATTTT. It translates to CASRGYFTDTQYF.

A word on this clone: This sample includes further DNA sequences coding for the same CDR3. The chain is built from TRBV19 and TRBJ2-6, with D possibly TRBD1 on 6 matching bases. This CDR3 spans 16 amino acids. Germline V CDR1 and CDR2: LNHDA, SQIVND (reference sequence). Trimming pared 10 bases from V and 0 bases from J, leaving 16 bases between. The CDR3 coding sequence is TGTGCCACCCAGTCGGACAGAGGCTCTGGGGCCAACGTCCTGACTTTC. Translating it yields CATQSDRGSGANVLTF.

The chain's CDR3 is CASSLTSGSLYEQFF. The CDR3 DNA follows: TGTGCCAGCAGCCTCACTAGCGGGAGCCTATACGAGCAGTTCTTC. This chain links TRBV7-2 with TRBJ2-1, with 11 positions matching TRBD2. Germline assignment: CDR1 SGHTA and CDR2 FQGNSA. Trimming at V came to 5 bases and at J to 10 bases, leaving 10 bases not matched to a gene. The CDR3 covers 15 residues.

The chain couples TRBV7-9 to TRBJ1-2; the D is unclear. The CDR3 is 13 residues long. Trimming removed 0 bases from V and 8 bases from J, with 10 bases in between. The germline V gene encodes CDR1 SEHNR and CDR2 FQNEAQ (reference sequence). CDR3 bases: TGTGCCAGCAGCTTAGCGGACCCTGGGGGCTACACCTTC. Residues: CASSLADPGGYTF.

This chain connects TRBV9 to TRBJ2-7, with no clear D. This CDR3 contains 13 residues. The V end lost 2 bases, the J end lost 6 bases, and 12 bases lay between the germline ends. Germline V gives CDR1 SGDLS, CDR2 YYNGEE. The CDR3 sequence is CASSVSLHGEQYF. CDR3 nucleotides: TGTGCCAGCAGCGTGAGCCTCCACGGCGAGCAGTACTTC.